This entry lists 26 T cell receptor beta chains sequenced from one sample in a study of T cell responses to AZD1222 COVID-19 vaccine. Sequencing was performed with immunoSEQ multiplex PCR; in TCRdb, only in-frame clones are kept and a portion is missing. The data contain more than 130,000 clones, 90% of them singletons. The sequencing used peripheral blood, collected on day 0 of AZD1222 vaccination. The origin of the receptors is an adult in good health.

The CDR3 reads CASSIQGSDTQYF. CDR3 bases: TGTGCCAGTAGTATACAGGGATCAGATACGCAGTATTTT. The J gene is TRBJ2-3, the V gene TRBV19; D is possibly TRBD1 (5 bases). This CDR3 spans 13 amino acids. From germline, CDR1 is LNHDA and CDR2 SQIVND (reference sequence). The ends were cut back, 2 bases at V and 4 bases at J, with 7 bases in the middle.

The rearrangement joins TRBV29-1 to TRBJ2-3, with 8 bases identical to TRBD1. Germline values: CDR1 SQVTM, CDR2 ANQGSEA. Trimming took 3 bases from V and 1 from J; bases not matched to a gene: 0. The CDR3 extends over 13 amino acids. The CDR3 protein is CSVEGQGTDTQYF. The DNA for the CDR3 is TGCAGCGTTGAGGGACAGGGCACAGATACGCAGTATTTT.

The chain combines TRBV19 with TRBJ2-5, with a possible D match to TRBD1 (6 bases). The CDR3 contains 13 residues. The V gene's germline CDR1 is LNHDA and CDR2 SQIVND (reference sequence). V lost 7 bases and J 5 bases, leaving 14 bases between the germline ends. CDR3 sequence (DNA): TGTGCCAGTACCCCGCGCCAGGGGGAGACCCAGTACTTC. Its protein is CASTPRQGETQYF.

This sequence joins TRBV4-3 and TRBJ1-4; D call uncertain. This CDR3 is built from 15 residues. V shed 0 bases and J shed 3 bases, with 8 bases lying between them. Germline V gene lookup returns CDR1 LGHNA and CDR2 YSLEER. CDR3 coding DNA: TGCGCCAGCAGCCAAGAAAGACACTCTAATGAAAAACTGTTTTTT. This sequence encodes CASSQERHSNEKLFF.

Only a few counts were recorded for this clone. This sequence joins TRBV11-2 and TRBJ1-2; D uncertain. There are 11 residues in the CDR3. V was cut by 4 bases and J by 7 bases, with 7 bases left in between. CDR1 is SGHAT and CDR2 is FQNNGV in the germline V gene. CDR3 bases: TGTGCCAGCAGCTCCCCGGGTGGCTACACCTTC. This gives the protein CASSSPGGYTF.

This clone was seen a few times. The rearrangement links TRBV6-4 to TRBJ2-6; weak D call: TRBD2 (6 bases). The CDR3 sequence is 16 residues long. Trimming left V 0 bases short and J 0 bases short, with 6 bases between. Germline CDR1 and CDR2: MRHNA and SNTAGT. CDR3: CASSDSEGSGANVLTF. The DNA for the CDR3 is TGTGCCAGCAGTGACTCGGAGGGCTCTGGGGCCAACGTCCTGACTTTC.

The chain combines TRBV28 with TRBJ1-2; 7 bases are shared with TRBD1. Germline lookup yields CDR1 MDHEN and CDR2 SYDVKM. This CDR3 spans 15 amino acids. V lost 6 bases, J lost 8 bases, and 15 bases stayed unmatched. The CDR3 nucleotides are TGTGCCAGCAGCCCCGGGCCGAACGAACAGGGGGGCTACACCTTC. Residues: CASSPGPNEQGGYTF.

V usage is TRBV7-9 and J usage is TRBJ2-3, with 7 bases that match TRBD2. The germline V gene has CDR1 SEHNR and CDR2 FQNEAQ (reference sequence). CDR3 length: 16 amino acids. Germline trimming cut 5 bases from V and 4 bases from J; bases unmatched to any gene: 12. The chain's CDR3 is CASSPALAVSADTQYF. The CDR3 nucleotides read TGTGCCAGCAGCCCGGCTCTAGCGGTTAGCGCAGATACGCAGTATTTT.

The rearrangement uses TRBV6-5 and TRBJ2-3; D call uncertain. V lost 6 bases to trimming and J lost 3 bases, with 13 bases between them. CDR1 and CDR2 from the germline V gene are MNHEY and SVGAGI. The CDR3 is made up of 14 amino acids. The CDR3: CASRVRWDTDTQYF. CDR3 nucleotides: TGTGCCAGCAGAGTGCGTTGGGATACAGATACGCAGTATTTT.

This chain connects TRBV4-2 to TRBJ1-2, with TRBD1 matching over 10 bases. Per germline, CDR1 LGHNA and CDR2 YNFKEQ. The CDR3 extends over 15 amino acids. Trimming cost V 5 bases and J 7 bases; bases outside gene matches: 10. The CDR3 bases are TGTGCCAGCAGCTCAGACAGGGGGCGGGTAGGTGGCTACACCTTC. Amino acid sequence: CASSSDRGRVGGYTF.

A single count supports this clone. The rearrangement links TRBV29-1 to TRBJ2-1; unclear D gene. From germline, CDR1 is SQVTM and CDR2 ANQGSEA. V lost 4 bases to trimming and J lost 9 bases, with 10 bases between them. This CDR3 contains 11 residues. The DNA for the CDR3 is TGCAGCGTTGCGGTGAGCACTGAGCAGTTCTTC. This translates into CSVAVSTEQFF.

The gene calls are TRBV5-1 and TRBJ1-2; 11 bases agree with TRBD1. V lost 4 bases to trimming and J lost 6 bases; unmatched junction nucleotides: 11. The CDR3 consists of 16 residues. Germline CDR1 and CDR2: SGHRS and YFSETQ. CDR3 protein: CASSTRRDRGYDGYTF. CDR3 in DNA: TGCGCCAGCAGCACACGCCGGGACAGGGGGTATGATGGCTACACCTTC.

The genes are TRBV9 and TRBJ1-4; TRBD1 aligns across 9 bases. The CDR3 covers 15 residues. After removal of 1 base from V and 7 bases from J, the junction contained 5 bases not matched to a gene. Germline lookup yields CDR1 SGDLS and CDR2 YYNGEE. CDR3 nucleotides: TGTGCCAGCAGCGTATCCGGGACAGGGCCTGAAAAACTGTTTTTT. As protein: CASSVSGTGPEKLFF. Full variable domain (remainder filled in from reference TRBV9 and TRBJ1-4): DSGVTQTPKHLITATGQRVTLRCSPRSGDLSVYWYQQSLDQGLQFLIQYYNGEERAKGNILERFSAQQFPDLHSELNLSSLELGDSALYFCASSVSGTGPEKLFFGSGTQLSVL.

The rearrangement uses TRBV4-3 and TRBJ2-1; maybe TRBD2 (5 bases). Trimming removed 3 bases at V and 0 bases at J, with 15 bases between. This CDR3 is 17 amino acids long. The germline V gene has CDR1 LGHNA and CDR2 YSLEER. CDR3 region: CASSHTVSGSSYNEQFF. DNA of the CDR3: TGCGCCAGCAGCCACACAGTATCGGGGAGCTCCTACAATGAGCAGTTCTTC.

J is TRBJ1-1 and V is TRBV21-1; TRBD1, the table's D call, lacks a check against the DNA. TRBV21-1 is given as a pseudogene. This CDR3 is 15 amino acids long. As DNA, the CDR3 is TGTGCCAGCAGCAAAGAATTGGCAGTGAACACTGAAGCTTTCTTT. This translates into CASSKELAVNTEAFF.

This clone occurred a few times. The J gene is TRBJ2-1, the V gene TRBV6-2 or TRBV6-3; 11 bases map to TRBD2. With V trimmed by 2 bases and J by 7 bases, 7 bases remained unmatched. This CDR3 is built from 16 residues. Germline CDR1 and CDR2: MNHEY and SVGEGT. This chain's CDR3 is CASSYPTSGTRNEQFF. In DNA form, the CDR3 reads TGTGCCAGCAGTTACCCGACTAGCGGGACCAGGAATGAGCAGTTCTTC.

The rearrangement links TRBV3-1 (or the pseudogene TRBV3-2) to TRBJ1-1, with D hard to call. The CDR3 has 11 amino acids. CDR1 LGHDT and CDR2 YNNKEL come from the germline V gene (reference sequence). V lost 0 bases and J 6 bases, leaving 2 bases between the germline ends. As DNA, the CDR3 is TGTGCCAGCAGCCAAGAATCTGAAGCTTTCTTT. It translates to CASSQESEAFF.

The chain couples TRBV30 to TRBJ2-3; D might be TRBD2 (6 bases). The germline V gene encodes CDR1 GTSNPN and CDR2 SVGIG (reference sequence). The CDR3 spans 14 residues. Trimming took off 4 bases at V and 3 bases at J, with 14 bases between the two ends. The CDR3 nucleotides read TGTGCCTGGACCTCGGGAGTAGTTACAGATACGCAGTATTTT. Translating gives CAWTSGVVTDTQYF.

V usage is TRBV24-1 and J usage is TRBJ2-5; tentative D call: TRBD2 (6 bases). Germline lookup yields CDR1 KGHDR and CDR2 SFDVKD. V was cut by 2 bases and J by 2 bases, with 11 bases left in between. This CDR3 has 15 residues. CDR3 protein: CATSDYVGGQETQYF. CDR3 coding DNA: TGTGCCACCAGTGATTATGTTGGGGGGCAAGAGACCCAGTACTTC.

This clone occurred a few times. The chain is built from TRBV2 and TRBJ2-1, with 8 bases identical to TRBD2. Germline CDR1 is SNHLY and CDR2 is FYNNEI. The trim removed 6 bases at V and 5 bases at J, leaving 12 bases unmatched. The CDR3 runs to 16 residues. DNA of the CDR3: TGTGCCAGCAGCGTTAGTCGACTAGCGAGAAACAATGAGCAGTTCTTC. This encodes CASSVSRLARNNEQFF. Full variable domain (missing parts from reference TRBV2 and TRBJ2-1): EPEVTQTPSHQVTQMGQEVILRCVPISNHLYFYWYRQILGQKVEFLVSFYNNEISEKSEIFDDQFSVERPDGSNFTLKIRSTKLEDSAMYFCASSVSRLARNNEQFFGPGTRLTVL.

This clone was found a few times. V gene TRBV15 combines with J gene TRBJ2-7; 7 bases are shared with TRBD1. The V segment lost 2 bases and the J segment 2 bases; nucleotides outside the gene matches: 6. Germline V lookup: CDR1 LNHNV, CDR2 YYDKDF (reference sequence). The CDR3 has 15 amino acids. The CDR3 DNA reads TGTGCCACCAGCAGAAATCACAGGGGAGCCTACGAGCAGTACTTC. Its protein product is CATSRNHRGAYEQYF.

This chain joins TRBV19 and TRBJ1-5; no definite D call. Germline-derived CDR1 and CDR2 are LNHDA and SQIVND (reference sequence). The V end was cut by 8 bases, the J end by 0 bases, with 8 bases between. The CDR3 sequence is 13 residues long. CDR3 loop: CASDKYSNQPQHF. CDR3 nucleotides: TGTGCCAGTGACAAGTATAGCAATCAGCCCCAGCATTTT.

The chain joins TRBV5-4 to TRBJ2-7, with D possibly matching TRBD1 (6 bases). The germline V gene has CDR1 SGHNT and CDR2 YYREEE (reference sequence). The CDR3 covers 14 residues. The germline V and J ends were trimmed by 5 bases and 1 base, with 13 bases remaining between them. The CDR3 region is CASSKDSLSYEQYF. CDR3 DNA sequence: TGTGCCAGCAGTAAGGACAGTTTATCCTACGAGCAGTACTTC.

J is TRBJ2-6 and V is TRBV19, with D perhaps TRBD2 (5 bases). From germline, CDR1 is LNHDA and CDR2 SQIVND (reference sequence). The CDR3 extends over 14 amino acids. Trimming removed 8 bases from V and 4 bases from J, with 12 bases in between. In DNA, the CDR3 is TGTGCCAGTTCGGACTGGGGAGGGGCCAACGTCCTGACTTTC. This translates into CASSDWGGANVLTF.

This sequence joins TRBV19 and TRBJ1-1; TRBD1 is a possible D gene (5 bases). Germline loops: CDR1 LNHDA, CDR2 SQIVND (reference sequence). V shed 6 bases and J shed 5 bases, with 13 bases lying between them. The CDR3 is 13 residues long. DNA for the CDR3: TGTGCCAGTAGGGGACCTAGGGAAACTGAAGCTTTCTTT. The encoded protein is CASRGPRETEAFF.

CDR3 sequence (DNA): TGTGCCAGCAGTGAGAGGCGGGTGGAGGGGAAGACCCAGTACTTC. Protein sequence: CASSERRVEGKTQYF. The genes are TRBV2 and TRBJ2-5; possibly TRBD2 for D (6 bases). Looked up from germline, CDR1 is SNHLY and CDR2 is FYNNEI. V gave up 3 bases and J gave up 6 bases, with 17 bases separating them. CDR3 length: 15 amino acids.